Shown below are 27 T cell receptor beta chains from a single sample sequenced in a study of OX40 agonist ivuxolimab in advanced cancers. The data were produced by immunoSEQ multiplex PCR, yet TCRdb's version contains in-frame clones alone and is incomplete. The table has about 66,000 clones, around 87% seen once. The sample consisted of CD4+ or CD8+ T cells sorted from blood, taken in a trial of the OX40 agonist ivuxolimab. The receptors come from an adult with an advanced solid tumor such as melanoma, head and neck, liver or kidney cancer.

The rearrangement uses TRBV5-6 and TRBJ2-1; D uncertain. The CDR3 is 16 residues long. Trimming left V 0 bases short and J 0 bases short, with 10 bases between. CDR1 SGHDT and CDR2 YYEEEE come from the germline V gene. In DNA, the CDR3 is TGTGCCAGCAGCTTGGTTCCCGAGAGCTCCTACAATGAGCAGTTCTTC. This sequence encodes CASSLVPESSYNEQFF.

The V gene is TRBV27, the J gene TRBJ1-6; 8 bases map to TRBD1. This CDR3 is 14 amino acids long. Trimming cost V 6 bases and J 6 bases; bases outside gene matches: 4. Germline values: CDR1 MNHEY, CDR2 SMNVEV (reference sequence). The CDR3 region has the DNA TGTGCCAGCAGACCGGGACAGGTTAATTCACCCCTCCACTTT. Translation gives CASRPGQVNSPLHF.

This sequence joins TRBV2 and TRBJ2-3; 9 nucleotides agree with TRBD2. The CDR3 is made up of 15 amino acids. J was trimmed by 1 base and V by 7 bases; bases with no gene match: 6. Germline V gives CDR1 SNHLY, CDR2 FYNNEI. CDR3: CASKAGGSGTDTQYF. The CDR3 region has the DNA TGTGCCAGCAAAGCGGGGGGCTCAGGCACAGATACGCAGTATTTT.

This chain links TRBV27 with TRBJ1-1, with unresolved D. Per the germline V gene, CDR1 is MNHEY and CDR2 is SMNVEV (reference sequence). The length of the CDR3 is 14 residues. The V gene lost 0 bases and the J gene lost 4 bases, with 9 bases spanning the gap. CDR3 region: CASSLSGFVTEAFF. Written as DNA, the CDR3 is TGTGCCAGCAGTTTATCAGGGTTCGTCACTGAAGCTTTCTTT.

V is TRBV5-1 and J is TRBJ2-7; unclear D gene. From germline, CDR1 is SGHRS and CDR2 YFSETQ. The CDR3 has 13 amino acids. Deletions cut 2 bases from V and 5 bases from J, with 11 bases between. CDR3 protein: CASSFNNPNEQYF. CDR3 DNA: TGCGCCAGCAGCTTTAACAACCCCAACGAGCAGTACTTC.

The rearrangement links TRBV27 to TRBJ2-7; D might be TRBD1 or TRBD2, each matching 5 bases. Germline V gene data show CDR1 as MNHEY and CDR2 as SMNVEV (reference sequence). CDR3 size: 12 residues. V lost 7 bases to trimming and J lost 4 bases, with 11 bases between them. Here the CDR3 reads CASNLGTYEQYF. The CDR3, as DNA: TGTGCCAGCAATTTGGGGACGTACGAGCAGTACTTC.

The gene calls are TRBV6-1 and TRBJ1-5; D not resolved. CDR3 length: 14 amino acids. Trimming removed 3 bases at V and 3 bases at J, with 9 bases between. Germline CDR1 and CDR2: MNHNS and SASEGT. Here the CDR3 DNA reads TGTGCCAGCAGTGATTCAGCTCCCAATCAGCCCCAGCATTTT. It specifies CASSDSAPNQPQHF.

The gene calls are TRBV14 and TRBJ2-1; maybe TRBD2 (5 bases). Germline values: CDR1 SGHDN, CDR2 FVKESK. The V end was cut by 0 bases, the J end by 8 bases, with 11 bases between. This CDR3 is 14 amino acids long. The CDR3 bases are TGTGCCAGCAGCCAAGAAATGAAGGGAGATGAGCAGTTCTTC. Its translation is CASSQEMKGDEQFF.

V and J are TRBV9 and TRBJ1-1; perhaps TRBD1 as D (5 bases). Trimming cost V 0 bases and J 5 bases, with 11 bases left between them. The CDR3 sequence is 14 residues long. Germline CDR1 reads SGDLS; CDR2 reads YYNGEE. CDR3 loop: CASSVGARGTEAFF. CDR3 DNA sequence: TGTGCCAGCAGCGTAGGGGCGCGGGGGACTGAAGCTTTCTTT.

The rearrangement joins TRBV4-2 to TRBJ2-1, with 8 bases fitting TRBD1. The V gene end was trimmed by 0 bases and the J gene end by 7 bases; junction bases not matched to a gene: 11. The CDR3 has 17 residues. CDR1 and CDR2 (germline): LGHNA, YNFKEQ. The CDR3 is CASSQDLGQGIGNEQFF. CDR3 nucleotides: TGTGCCAGCAGCCAAGATTTAGGACAGGGTATCGGGAATGAGCAGTTCTTC.

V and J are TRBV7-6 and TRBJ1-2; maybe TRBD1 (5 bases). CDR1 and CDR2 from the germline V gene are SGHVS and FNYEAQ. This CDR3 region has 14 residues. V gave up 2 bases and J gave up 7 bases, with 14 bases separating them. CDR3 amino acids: CASSLNQGVIGYTF. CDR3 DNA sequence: TGTGCCAGCAGCTTAAACCAGGGTGTTATTGGCTACACCTTC.

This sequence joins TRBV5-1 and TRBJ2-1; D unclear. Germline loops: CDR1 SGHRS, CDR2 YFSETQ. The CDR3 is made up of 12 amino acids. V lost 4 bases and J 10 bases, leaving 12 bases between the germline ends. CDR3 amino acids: CASSLGPTEQFF. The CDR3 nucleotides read TGCGCCAGCAGCCTTGGACCTACCGAGCAGTTCTTC. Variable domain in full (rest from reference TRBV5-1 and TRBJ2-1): KAGVTQTPRYLIKTRGQQVTLSCSPISGHRSVSWYQQTPGQGLQFLFEYFSETQRNKGNFPGRFSGRQFSNSRSEMNVSTLELGDSALYLCASSLGPTEQFFGPGTRLTVL.

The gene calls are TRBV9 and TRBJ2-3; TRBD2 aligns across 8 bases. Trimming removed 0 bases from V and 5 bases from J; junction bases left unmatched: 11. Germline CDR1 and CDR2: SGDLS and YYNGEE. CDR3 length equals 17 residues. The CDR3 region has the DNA TGTGCCAGCAGCGTAGAGGGCGCGGGGGGCACATTAGATACGCAGTATTTT. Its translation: CASSVEGAGGTLDTQYF.

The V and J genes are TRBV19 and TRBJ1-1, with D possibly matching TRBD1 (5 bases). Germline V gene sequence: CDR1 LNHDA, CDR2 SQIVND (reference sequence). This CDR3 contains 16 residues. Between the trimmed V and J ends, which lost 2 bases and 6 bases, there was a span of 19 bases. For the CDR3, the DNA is TGTGCCAGTAGTATATCCCCCGGGGCTGCCCTCGCTGAAGCTTTCTTT. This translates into CASSISPGAALAEAFF. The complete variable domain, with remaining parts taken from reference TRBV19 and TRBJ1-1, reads DGGITQSPKYLFRKEGQNVTLSCEQNLNHDAMYWYRQDPGQGLRLIYYSQIVNDFQKGDIAEGYSVSREKKESFPLTVTSAQKNPTAFYLCASSISPGAALAEAFFGQGTRLTVV.

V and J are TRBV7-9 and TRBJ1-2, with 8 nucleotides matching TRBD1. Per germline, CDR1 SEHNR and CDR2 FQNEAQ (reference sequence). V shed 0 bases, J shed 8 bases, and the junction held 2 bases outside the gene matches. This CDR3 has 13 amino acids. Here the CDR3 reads CASSLAGDRGYTF. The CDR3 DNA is TGTGCCAGCAGCTTAGCGGGGGACAGGGGCTACACCTTC. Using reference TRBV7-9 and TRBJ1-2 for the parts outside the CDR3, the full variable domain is DTGVSQNPRHKITKRGQNVTFRCDPISEHNRLYWYRQTLGQGPEFLTYFQNEAQLEKSRLLSDRFSAERPKGSFSTLEIQRTEQGDSAMYLCASSLAGDRGYTFGSGTRLTVV.

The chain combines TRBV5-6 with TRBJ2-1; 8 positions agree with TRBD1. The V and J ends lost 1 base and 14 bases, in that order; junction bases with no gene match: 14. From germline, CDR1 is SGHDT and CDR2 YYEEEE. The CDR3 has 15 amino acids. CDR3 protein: CASSLRTGWRLGEFF. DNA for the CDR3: TGTGCCAGCAGCTTGAGGACAGGGTGGCGACTGGGGGAGTTCTTC. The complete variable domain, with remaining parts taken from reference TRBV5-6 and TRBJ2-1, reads DAGVTQSPTHLIKTRGQQVTLRCSPKSGHDTVSWYQQALGQGPQFIFQYYEEEERQRGNFPDRFSGHQFPNYSSELNVNALLLGDSALYLCASSLRTGWRLGEFFGPGTRLTVL.

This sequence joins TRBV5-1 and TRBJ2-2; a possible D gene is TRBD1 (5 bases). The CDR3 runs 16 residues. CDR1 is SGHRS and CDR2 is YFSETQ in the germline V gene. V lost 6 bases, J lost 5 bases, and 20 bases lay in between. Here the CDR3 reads CASTTFRGARTGELFF. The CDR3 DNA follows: TGCGCCAGCACCACATTTCGTGGGGCGCGGACCGGGGAGCTGTTTTTT.

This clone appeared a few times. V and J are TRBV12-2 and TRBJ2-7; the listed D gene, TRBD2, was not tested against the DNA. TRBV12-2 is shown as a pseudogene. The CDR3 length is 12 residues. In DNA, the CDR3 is TGTGCAAGTCGCTTAGGCGGGTACGAGCAGTACTTC. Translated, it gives CASRLGGYEQYF.

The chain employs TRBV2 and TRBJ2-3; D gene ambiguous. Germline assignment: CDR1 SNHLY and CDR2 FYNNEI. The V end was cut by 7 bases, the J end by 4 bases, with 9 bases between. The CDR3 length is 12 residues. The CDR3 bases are TGTGCCAGCACCAACCCCCCAGATACGCAGTATTTT. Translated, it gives CASTNPPDTQYF. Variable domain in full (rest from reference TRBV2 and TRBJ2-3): EPEVTQTPSHQVTQMGQEVILRCVPISNHLYFYWYRQILGQKVEFLVSFYNNEISEKSEIFDDQFSVERPDGSNFTLKIRSTKLEDSAMYFCASTNPPDTQYFGPGTRLTVL.

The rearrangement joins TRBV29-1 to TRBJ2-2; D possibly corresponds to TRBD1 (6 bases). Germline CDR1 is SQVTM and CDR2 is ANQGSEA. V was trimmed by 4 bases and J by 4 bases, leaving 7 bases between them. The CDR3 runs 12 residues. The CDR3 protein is CSVVRGTGELFF. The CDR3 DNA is TGCAGCGTTGTCAGGGGCACCGGGGAGCTGTTTTTT.

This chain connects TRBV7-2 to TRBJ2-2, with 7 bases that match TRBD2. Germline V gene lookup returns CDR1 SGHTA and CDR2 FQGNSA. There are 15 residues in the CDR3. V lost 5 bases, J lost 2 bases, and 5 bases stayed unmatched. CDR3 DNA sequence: TGTGCCAGCAGCGTATTGGGACTAAACACCGGGGAGCTGTTTTTT. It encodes CASSVLGLNTGELFF.

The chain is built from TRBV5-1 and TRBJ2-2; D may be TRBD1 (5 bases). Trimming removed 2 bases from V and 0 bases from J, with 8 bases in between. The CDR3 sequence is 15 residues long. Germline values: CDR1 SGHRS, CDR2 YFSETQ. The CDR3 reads CASSLRTTNTGELFF. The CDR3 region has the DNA TGCGCCAGCAGCTTAAGGACAACGAACACCGGGGAGCTGTTTTTT.

The CDR3 nucleotides are TGTGCCAGCAGAGCCGAGGGTTACCTGGATGAAAAACTGTTTTTT. Its translation is CASRAEGYLDEKLFF. V and J are TRBV7-9 and TRBJ1-4; no definite D call. The CDR3 contains 15 residues. Trimming shortened V by 6 bases and J by 6 bases, and 17 bases separated the two germline ends. Looked up from germline, CDR1 is SEHNR and CDR2 is FQNEAQ (reference sequence).

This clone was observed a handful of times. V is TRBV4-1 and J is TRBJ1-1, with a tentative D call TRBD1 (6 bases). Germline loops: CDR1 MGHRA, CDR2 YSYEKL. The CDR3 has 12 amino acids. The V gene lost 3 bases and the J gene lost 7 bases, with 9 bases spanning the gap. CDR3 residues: CASSHGTHEAFF. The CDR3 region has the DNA TGCGCCAGCAGCCATGGGACACATGAAGCTTTCTTT.

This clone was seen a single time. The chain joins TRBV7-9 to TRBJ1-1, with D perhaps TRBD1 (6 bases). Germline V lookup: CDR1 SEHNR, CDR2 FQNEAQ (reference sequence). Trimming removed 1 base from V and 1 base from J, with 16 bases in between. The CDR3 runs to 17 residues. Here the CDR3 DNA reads TGTGCCAGCAGCTTAGTATCGCCCACAGGGCGGAACACTGAAGCTTTCTTT. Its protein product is CASSLVSPTGRNTEAFF.

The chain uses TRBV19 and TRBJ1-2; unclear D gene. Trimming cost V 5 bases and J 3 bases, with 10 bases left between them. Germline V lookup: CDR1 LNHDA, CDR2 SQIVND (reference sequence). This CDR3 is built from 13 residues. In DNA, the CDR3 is TGTGCCAGTAGTTTTGCAAGCTACTATGGCTACACCTTC. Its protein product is CASSFASYYGYTF.

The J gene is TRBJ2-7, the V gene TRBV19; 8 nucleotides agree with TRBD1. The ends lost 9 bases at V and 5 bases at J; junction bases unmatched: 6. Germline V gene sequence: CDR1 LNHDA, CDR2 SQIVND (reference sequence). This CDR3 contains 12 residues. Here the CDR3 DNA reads TGTGCCAGCGGACAGGGTTTCCACGAGCAGTACTTC. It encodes CASGQGFHEQYF. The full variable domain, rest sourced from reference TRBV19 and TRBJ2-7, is DGGITQSPKYLFRKEGQNVTLSCEQNLNHDAMYWYRQDPGQGLRLIYYSQIVNDFQKGDIAEGYSVSREKKESFPLTVTSAQKNPTAFYLCASGQGFHEQYFGPGTRLTVT.